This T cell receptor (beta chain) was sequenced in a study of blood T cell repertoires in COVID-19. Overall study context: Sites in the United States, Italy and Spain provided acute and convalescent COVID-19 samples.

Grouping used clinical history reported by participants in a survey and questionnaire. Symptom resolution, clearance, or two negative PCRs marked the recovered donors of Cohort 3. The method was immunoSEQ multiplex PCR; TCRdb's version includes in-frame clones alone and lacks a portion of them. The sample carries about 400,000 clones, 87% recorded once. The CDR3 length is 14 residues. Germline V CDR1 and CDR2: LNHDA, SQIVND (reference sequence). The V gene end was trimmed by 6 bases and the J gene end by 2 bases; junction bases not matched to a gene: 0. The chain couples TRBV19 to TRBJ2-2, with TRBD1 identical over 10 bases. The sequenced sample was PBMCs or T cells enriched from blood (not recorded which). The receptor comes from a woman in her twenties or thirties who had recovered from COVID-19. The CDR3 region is CASRTGGNTGELFF. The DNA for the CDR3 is TGTGCCAGTAGGACAGGGGGCAACACCGGGGAGCTGTTTTTT.